The present T cell receptor (beta chain) was sequenced within a study of spatial heterogeneity in lung cancer. The study, taken as a whole, reports: Counts that tracked tumor mutation counts were those of expanded intratumoral alpha and beta TCRs. Estimated TCR-seq coverage of tumor T cells was only 6.5% to 7.5% for alpha chains. For beta chains, the corresponding estimate was about 13%.

The sample's time point: sample taken at primary tumor resection. TCRdb ran MiXCR on the 5' RACE reads and lists one entry per CDR3 protein. The repertoire holds fewer than 2,500 distinct CDR3 sequences, about 40% seen once, with around 23% in the top ten. CDR3 length: 15 amino acids. Trimming stripped 2 bases from V and 4 bases from J, with 15 bases between. The germline CDR1 and CDR2 sequences are SNHLY and FYNNEI. This clonotype was observed a few times. Its specificity is not known. J is TRBJ2-7 and V is TRBV2; TRBD1 might be the D (5 bases). This sequence originates from a male donor with early-stage non-small cell lung cancer. Sequences were derived from lung tumor tissue, sampled at surgery. This chain's CDR3 is CASSETAGRKYEQYF. In DNA form, the CDR3 reads TGTGCCAGCAGTGAAACGGCAGGGCGAAAGTACGAGCAGTACTTC.